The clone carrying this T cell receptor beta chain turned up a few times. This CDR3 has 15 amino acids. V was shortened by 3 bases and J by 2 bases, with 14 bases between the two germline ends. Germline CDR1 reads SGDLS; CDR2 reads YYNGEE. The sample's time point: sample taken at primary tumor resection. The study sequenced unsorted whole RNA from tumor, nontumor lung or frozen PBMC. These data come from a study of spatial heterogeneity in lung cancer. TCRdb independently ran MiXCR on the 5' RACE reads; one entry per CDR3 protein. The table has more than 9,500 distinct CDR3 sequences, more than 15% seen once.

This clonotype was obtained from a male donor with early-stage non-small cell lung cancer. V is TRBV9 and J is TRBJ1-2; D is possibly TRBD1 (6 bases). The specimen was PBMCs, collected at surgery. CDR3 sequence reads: CASSAYRARNYGYTF. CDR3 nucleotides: TGTGCCAGCAGCGCCTACAGGGCCCGGAACTATGGCTACACCTTC.